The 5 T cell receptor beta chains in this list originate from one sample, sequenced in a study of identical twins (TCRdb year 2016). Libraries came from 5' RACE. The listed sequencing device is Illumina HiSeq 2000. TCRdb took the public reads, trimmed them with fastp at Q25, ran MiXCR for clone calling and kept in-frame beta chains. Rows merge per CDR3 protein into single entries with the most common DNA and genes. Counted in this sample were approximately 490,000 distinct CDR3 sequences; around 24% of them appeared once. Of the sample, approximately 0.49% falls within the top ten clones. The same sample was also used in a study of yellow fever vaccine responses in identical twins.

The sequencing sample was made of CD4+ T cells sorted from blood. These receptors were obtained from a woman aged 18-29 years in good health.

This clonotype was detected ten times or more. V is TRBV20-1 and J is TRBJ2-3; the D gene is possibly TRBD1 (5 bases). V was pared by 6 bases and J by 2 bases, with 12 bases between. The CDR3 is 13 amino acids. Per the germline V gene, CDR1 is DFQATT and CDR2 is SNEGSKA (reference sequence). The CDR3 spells CSALDTNTDTQYF. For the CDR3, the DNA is TGCAGTGCCCTGGACACAAACACAGATACGCAGTATTTT.

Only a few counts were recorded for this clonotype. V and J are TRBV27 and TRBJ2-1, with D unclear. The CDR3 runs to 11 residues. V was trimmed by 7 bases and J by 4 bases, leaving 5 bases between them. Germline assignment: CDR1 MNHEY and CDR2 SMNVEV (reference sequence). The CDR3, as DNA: TGTGCCAGCAATAAGTACAATGAGCAGTTCTTC. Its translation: CASNKYNEQFF.

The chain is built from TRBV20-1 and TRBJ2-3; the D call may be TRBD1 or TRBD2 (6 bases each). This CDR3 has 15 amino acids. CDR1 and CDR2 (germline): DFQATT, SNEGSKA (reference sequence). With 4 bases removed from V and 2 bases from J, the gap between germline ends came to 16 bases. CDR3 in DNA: TGCAGTGCTACCTATAGCGGACAGCTCACAGATACGCAGTATTTT. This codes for CSATYSGQLTDTQYF.

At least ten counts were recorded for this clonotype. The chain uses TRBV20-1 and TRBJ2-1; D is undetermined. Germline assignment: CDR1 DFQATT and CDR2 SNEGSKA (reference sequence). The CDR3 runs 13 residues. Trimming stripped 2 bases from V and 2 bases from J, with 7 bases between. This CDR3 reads CSARHITYNEQFF. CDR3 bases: TGCAGTGCTAGACATATCACCTACAATGAGCAGTTCTTC.

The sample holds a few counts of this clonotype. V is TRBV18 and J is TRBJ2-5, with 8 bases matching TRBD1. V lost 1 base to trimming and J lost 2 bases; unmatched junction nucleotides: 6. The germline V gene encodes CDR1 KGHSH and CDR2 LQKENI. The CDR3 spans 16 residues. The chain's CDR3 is CASSPRTRGQQETQYF. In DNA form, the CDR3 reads TGTGCCAGCTCACCACGTACCAGGGGGCAACAAGAGACCCAGTACTTC.